The entry below describes one T cell receptor beta chain. This specimen belongs to a study of control samples from healthy donors and cancer patients. Measured with immunoSEQ multiplex PCR; TCRdb has only the in-frame clones, and not every one. The sample lists 95,000 to 100,000 clones, around 89% seen once, with less than 8.5% in the top ten. This receptor was obtained from a young man in good health. Sequenced input: blood.

In DNA, the CDR3 is TGTGCCAGCAGCTCGGATGTTCACTATGGCTACACCTTC. This sequence encodes CASSSDVHYGYTF. The gene calls are TRBV5-4 and TRBJ1-2; D gene uncertain. The V gene's germline CDR1 is SGHNT and CDR2 YYREEE (reference sequence). The length of the CDR3 is 13 residues. Trimming removed 3 bases at V and 3 bases at J, with 9 bases between.